This T cell receptor (beta chain) was documented in a study of cytomegalovirus exposure and HLA in healthy donors. Turning to this clone: The antigen is undetermined.

Regarding the study as a whole: Across donors, most TCRs were seen rarely, yet some public ones were widespread. Another analysis was done later, and it associated around 16,000 TCR beta sequences with HLA alleles at 0.05 false discovery rate.

With V trimmed by 4 bases and J by 3 bases, 6 bases remained unmatched. Germline CDR1 and CDR2: MNHNS and SASEGT. The CDR3 loop spans 15 amino acids. Primers: 60 Vbeta forward and 13 Jbeta reverse. Authors' analysis steps: Later, an analysis found roughly 80 million unique TCR beta chains, and 10 million to 11 million of these were shared. The table came from immunoSEQ multiplex PCR; TCRdb's copy has only in-frame clones and leaves some out. The V and J calls and clone size are taken from that table; D and trimming were inferred from the DNA. The sample carries approximately 250,000 clones, about 85% recorded once. Donors sampled were nominally healthy, though unrecorded immune exposures were likely.

This TCR derives from a girl aged 2 to 10 in good health and CMV-seronegative. The chain couples TRBV6-1 to TRBJ2-4; 7 positions agree with TRBD1. The sequencing input was PBMCs. CDR3 nucleotide sequence: TGTGCCAGCAGTGCACGGGACAGAGACAAAAACATTCAGTACTTC. Translated, it gives CASSARDRDKNIQYF.